This T cell receptor beta chain was captured in a study of cytomegalovirus exposure and HLA in healthy donors (dated by TCRdb to about 2017). Study-wide context: According to a later analysis, one platform produced both the 120 validation repertoires and the roughly 660 repertoires of the first cohort. In addition to the first cohort of 666 subjects, a separate validation cohort of under 150 different subjects was used. To predict cytomegalovirus infection status, the study combined high-throughput TCR immunosequencing, statistical association of individual TCRs with disease status, and machine learning. The aim of the study was to test whether cataloging public T cell receptors could identify signatures of past pathogen exposure.

With respect to this clone: What this receptor recognizes is not known. Base qualities are not provided; no much larger clone lies one nucleotide away.

The donors belonged to the validation cohort of over a hundred subjects, which was separate from the roughly 700-subject first cohort. The library was produced with the immunoSEQ multiplex PCR assay. The paper's data handling went like this. A statistical classification framework was built for diagnosing cytomegalovirus status from the catalog of TCR beta chain sequences. TCRdb carries this immuneACCESS record with in-frame sequences only. Its versions omit some clonotypes, under half of them owing to an unresolved V gene in the studies checked, with the rest unexplained. V and J calls and clone size are as listed in that table; D and trimming were resolved from the DNA. The sample table holds 150,000 to 180,000 clones, of which around 83% were seen once. Of the sample, about 2.2% falls within the top ten clones. The germline V end is reduced by 7 bases and the J end by 6 bases; junction bases left unmatched: 13. The germline V gene (reference sequence) sets CDR1 to MNHEY and CDR2 to SMNVEV. From its cysteine to its phenylalanine, the CDR3 spans 15 amino acids. Only CDR3 DNA remains: 45 bases, in frame from the first base.

Results the study describes overall, beyond this receptor: In both the original and validation cohorts, the classifier was reported to diagnose cytomegalovirus status with high specificity and sensitivity. Across donors, most TCR sequences were observed very rarely, whereas some public TCRs were present in many individuals. In vitro tests confirmed that three of the cytomegalovirus-associated TCR beta chains recognize cytomegalovirus antigens. The authors suggested that the approach could potentially be generalized to other disease states and immunological phenotypes. The validation cohort had no HLA typing available for a later analysis, so co-occurrence within that cohort was assessed over all 120 or so repertoires. The study gave a list of under 200 TCR beta chains associated with cytomegalovirus. Subsequent analysis determined that TCRs grouped into clusters in the first cohort also showed a tendency toward co-occurrence across the 120 or so validation repertoires, and 85% to 95% of cluster scores exceeded 0.

The receptor chain draws on TRBV27 and TRBJ1-2; 8 central bases correspond to TRBD1. The receptor was isolated from a human donor in good health. Material for sequencing was PBMCs. The nucleotide sequence reads as follows: TGTGCCAGCAAGGATCCGTCAGGGGGCGCGAATGGCTACACCTTC. This sequence encodes CASKDPSGGANGYTF.